The rows below give T cell receptor beta chains drawn from one sample of a study of cytomegalovirus exposure and HLA in healthy donors. Only in-frame clones appear in the TCRdb table, and some are missing; sequencing was by immunoSEQ multiplex PCR. The sample lists 160,000 or so clones, around 77% occurring once. The sequencing sample was made of PBMCs. The receptors originated from a man aged 25 to 40 in good health and CMV-seropositive. CDR3s include the opening cysteine and the closing phenylalanine or tryptophan. D genes are given only for firm matches. Clone size, where shown, is once, few, many, or a class for clones that have expanded.

>TRBV27|TRBD1|.|TRBJ2-7
CASSLLGQEAYEQYF
TGTGCCAGCAGTCTCTTGGGACAGGAAGCCTACGAGCAGTACTTC
>TRBV5-1|.|.|TRBJ2-5
CASSLPGRETQYF
TGCGCCAGCAGCTTGCCGGGTCGGGAGACCCAGTACTTC
>TRBV2|TRBD1|once|TRBJ1-3
CASKRQGITGNTIYF
TGTGCCAGCAAACGACAGGGTATCACTGGAAACACCATATATTTT
>TRBV4-3|TRBD1|.|TRBJ2-1
CASSQVGTAYNEQFF
TGCGCCAGCAGCCAAGTGGGGACAGCCTACAATGAGCAGTTCTTC
>TRBV30|.|.|TRBJ2-7
CAWKGPSSNEQYF
TGTGCCTGGAAGGGGCCGTCTAGTAATGAGCAGTACTTC
>TRBV4-1|.|.|TRBJ1-1
CASSQDEGRTEAFF
TGCGCCAGCAGCCAAGATGAGGGGAGGACTGAAGCTTTCTTT
>TRBV9|.|once|TRBJ1-2
CASSVGTSVRRGYTF
TGTGCCAGCAGCGTCGGGACATCCGTACGTCGGGGCTACACCTTC
>TRBV4-1|.|.|TRBJ2-3
CASSQEGPDTQYF
TGCGCCAGCAGCCAAGAGGGGCCAGATACGCAGTATTTT
>TRBV6-5|TRBD2|few|TRBJ2-3
CASSRAGGGTDTQYF
TGTGCCAGCAGTCGAGCGGGGGGCGGCACAGATACGCAGTATTTT
>TRBV28|TRBD2|.|TRBJ2-1
CASLGGDEQFF
TGTGCCAGCCTTGGGGGGGATGAGCAGTTCTTC
>TRBV6-5|TRBD1|.|TRBJ2-7
CASSYRQGAQEQYF
TGTGCCAGCAGTTACCGACAGGGGGCGCAGGAGCAGTACTTC
>TRBV7-9|.|.|TRBJ2-1
CASSLEGASTYNEQFF
TGTGCCAGCAGCTTAGAGGGTGCTAGCACCTACAATGAGCAGTTCTTC
>TRBV5-3|TRBD1|.|TRBJ1-1
CARSLGQGGAFF
TGTGCCAGAAGCTTGGGACAGGGCGGCGCTTTCTTT
>TRBV7-6|.|.|TRBJ1-1
CASSGQSDTEAFF
TGTGCCAGCAGCGGGCAGTCTGACACTGAAGCTTTCTTT
>TRBV9|.|.|TRBJ1-6
CASSATGKSPLHF
TGTGCCAGCAGCGCAACAGGGAAATCACCCCTCCACTTT
>TRBV19|.|.|TRBJ1-4
CASSPQAMNEKLFF
TGTGCCAGTAGCCCACAGGCCATGAATGAAAAACTGTTTTTT
>TRBV6-5|TRBD1|.|TRBJ2-7
CASSYSIRGQDEQYF
TGTGCCAGCAGTTACTCGATCAGGGGGCAGGACGAGCAGTACTTC
>TRBV28|.|.|TRBJ1-1
CVFGHKNTEAFF
TGTGTCTTTGGGCATAAAAACACTGAAGCTTTCTTT
>TRBV7-2|TRBD2|.|TRBJ2-7
CASSPTSGGAYEQYF
TGTGCCAGCAGCCCCACTAGCGGGGGGGCCTACGAGCAGTACTTC
>TRBV5-1|.|.|TRBJ2-1
CASSFERLKNEQFF
TGCGCCAGCAGCTTTGAGAGGCTAAAAAATGAGCAGTTCTTC
>TRBV30|.|.|TRBJ1-1
CAWDFSGAHTEAFF
TGTGCCTGGGACTTTAGTGGGGCGCACACTGAAGCTTTCTTT